There are a few counts of the clone carrying this TCR beta chain. The antigen is not known. With constant-segment primers, 5'RACE yielded cDNA libraries of TCR alpha and TCR beta that carried sample barcodes and UMIs. Using its own MiXCR run on the 5' RACE reads, TCRdb lists one record per CDR3 protein. The data show around 200,000 distinct CDR3 sequences, with roughly 10% seen just once and 3.5% held by the top ten. This sample was taken from a study of T-cell memory formation after mild COVID-19. Study-level results: SARS-CoV-2 specificity of second-wave clones peaking day 37 was unconfirmed.

The length of the CDR3 is 13 residues. J lost 7 bases, V lost 7 bases, and 10 bases had no gene match. Germline values: CDR1 DFQATT, CDR2 SNEGSKA (reference sequence). This chain uses TRBV20-1 with TRBJ2-1; 7 nucleotides line up with TRBD2. The source of this sequence is a man aged 18 to 29 who had mild COVID-19 (a few samples of this study predate the infection). Cell type and time point are not known. The sample consisted of PBMCs or a T cell subset sorted from them (not recorded which). The CDR3 region is CSEQPGAGNEQFF. The DNA for the CDR3 is TGCAGTGAGCAGCCGGGAGCGGGGAATGAGCAGTTCTTC.